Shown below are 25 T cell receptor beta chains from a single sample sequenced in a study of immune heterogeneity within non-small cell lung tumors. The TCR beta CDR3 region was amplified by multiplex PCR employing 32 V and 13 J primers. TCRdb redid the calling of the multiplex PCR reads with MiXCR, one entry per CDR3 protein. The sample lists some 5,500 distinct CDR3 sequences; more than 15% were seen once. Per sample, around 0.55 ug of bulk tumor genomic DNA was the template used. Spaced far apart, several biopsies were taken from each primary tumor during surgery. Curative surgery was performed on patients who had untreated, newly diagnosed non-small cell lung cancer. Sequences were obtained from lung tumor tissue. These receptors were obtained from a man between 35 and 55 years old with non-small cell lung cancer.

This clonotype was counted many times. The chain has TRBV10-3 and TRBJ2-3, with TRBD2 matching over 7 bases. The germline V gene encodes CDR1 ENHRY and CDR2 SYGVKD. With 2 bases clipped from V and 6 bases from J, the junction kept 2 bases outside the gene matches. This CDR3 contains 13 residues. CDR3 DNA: TGTGCCATCAGTGAGAGGGAGGGGGATACGCAGTATTTT. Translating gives CAISEREGDTQYF.

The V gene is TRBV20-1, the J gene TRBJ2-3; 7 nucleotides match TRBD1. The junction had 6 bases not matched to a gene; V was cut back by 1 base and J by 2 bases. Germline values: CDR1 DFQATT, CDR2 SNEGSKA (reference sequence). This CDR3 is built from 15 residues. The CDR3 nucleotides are TGCAGTGCTAGAGCTCCAGGGGGAGACACAGATACGCAGTATTTT. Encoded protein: CSARAPGGDTDTQYF.

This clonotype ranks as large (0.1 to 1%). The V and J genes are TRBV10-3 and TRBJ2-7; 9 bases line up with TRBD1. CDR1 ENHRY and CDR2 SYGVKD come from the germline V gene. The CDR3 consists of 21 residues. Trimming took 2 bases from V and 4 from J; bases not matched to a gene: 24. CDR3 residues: CAISEPSSRTGVRGVRYEQYF. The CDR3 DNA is TGTGCCATCAGTGAGCCGAGTTCTCGGACAGGGGTTCGTGGTGTAAGGTACGAGCAGTACTTC.

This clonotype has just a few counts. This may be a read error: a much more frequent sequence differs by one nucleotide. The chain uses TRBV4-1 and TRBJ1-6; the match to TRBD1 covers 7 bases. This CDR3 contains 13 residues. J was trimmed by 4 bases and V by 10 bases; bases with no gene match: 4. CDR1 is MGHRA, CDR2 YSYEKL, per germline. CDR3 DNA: TGCGCCACCAGGGGGTTGTATAATTCACCCCTCCACTTT. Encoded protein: CATRGLYNSPLHF.

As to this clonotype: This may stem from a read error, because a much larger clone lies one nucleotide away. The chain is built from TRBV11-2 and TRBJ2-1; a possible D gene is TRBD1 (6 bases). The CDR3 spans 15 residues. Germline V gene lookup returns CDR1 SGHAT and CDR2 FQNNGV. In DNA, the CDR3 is TGTTCCAGCAGCTTTGGACAGACTACCTACAATGAGCAGTTCTTC. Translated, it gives CSSSFGQTTYNEQFF.

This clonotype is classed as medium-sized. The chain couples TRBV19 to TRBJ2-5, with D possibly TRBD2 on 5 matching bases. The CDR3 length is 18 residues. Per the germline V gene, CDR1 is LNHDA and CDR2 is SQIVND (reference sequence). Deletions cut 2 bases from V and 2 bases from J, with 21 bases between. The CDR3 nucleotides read TGTGCCAGTAGTATATTCGGAGGACGACGTCAGCCTCAAGAGACCCAGTACTTC. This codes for CASSIFGGRRQPQETQYF.

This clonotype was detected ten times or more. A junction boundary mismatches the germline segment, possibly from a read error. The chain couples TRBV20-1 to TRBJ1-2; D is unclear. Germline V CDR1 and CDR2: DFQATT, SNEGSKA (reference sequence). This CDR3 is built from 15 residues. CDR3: CSARDQERGNYGYAF. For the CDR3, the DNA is TGCAGTGCTAGAGATCAAGAGCGAGGGAACTATGGCTACGCCTTC.

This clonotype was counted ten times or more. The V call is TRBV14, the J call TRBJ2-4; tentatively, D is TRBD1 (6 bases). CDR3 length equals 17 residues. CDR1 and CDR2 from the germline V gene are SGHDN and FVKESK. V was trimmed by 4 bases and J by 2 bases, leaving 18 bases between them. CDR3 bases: TGTGCCAGCAGCCCGGACCTATTTACAGGGACCAAAAACATTCAGTACTTC. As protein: CASSPDLFTGTKNIQYF.

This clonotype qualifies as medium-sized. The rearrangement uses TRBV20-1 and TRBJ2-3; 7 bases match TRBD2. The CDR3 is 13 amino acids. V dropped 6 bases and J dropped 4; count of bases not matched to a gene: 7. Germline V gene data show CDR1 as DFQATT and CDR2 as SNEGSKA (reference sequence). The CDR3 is CSAGAGVADTQYF. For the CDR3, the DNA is TGCAGTGCCGGGGCGGGAGTTGCAGATACGCAGTATTTT.

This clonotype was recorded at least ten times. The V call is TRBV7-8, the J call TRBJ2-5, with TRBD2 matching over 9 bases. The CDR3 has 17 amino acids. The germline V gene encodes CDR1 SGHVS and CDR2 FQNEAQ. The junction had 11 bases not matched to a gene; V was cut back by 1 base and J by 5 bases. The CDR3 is CASSLGLLAGTPETQYF. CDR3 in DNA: TGTGCCAGCAGCTTAGGGCTTCTAGCGGGAACCCCGGAGACCCAGTACTTC.

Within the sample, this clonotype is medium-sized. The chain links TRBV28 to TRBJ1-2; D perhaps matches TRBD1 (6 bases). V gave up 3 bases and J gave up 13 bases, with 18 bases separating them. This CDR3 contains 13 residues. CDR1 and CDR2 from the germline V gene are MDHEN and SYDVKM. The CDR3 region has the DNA TGTGCCAGCAGTTTGACAGGCGGGATAGGGGCCACCTTC. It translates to CASSLTGGIGATF.

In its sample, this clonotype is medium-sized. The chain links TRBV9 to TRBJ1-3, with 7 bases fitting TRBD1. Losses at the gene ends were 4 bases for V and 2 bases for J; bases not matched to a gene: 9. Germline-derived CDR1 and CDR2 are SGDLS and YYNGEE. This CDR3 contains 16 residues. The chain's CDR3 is CASSFQRGGPGNTIYF. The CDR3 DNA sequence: TGTGCCAGCAGCTTCCAACGAGGGGGCCCTGGAAACACCATATATTTT. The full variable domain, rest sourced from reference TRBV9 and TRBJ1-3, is DSGVTQTPKHLITATGQRVTLRCSPRSGDLSVYWYQQSLDQGLQFLIQYYNGEERAKGNILERFSAQQFPDLHSELNLSSLELGDSALYFCASSFQRGGPGNTIYFGEGSWLTVV.

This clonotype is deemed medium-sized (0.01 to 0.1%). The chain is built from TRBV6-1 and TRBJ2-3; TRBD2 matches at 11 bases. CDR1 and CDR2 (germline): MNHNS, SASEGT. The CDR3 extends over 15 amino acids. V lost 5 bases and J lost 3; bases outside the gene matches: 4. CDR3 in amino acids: CASSYLAGGTDTQYF. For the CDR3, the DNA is TGTGCCAGCAGTTATTTAGCGGGAGGGACAGATACGCAGTATTTT.

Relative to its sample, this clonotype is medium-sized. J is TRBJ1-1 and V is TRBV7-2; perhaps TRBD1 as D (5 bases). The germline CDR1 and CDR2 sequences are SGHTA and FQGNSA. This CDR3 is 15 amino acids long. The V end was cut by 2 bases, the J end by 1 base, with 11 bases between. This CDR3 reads CASSLNGGENTEAFF. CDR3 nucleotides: TGTGCCAGCAGCTTAAACGGGGGTGAGAACACTGAAGCTTTCTTT.

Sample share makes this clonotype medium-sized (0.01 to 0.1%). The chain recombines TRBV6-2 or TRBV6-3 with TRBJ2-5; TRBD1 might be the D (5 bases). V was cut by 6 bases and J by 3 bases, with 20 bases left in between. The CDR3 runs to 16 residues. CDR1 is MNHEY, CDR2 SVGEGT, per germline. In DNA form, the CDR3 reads TGTGCCAGCAGCCCAAGCAGGGCTTTTCAGGAAGAGACCCAGTACTTC. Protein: CASSPSRAFQEETQYF.

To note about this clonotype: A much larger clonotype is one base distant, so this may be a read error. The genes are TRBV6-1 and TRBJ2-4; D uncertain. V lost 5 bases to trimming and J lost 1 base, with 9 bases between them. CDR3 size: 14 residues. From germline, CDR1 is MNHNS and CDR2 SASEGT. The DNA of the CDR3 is TGTGCCAGCAGTCTTAGGTGTGCCAAAAACATTCAGTACTTC. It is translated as CASSLRCAKNIQYF.

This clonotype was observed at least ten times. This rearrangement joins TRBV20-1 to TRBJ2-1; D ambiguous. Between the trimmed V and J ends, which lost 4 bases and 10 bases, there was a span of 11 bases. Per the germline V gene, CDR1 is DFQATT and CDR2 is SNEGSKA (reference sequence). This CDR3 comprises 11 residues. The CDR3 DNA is TGCAGTGCTATACATCCTGACGAGCAGTTCTTC. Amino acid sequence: CSAIHPDEQFF.

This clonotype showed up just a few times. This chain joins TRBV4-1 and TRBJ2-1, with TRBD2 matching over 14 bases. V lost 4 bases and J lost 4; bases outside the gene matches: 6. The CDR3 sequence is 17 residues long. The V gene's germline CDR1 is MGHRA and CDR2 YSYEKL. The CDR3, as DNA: TGCGCCAGCAGCCGGGGGGGACTAGCGGGGGTTTACAATGAGCAGTTCTTC. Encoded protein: CASSRGGLAGVYNEQFF.

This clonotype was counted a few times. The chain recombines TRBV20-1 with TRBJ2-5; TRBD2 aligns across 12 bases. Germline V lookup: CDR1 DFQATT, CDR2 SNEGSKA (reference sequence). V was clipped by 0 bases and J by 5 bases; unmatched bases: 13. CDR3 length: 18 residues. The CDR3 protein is CSARDELAGGIRRETQYF. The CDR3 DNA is TGCAGTGCTAGAGATGAACTAGCGGGGGGAATCCGGCGGGAGACCCAGTACTTC.

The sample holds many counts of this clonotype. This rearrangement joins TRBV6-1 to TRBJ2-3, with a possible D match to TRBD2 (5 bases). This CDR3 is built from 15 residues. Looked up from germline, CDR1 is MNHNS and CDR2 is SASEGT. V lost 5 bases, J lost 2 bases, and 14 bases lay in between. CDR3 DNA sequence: TGTGCCAGCAGTCCCAGGCCGGGGTTCACAGATACGCAGTATTTT. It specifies CASSPRPGFTDTQYF.

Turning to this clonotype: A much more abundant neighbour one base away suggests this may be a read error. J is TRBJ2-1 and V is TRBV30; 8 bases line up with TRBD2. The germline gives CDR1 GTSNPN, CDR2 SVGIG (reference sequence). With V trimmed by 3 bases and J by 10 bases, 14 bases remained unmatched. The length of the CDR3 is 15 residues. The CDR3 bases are TGTGCCTGGAGGCTCGGGGGCGGGAGGTACCTGGAGCAGTTCTTC. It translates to CAWRLGGGRYLEQFF.

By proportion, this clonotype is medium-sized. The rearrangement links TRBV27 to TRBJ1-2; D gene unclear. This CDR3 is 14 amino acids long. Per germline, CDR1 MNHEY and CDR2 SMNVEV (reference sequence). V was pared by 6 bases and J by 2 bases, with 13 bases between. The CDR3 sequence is CASSGITGNYGYTF. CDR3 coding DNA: TGTGCCAGCAGCGGTATTACGGGCAACTATGGCTACACCTTC.

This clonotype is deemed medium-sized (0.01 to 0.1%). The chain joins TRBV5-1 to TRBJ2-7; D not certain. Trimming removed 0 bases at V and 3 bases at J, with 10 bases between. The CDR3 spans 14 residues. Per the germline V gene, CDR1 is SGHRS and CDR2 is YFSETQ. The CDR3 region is CASSLVENHYEQYF. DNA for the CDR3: TGCGCCAGCAGCTTGGTGGAGAACCACTACGAGCAGTACTTC. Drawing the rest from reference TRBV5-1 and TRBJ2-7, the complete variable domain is KAGVTQTPRYLIKTRGQQVTLSCSPISGHRSVSWYQQTPGQGLQFLFEYFSETQRNKGNFPGRFSGRQFSNSRSEMNVSTLELGDSALYLCASSLVENHYEQYFGPGTRLTVT.

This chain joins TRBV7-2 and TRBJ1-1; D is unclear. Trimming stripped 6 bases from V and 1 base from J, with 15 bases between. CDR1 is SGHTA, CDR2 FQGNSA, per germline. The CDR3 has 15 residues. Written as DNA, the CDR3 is TGTGCCAGCAGTAGGAACTTGGCGGCGAACACTGAAGCTTTCTTT. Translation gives CASSRNLAANTEAFF. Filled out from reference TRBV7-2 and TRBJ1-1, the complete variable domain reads GAGVSQSPSNKVTEKGKDVELRCDPISGHTALYWYRQSLGQGLEFLIYFQGNSAPDKSGLPSDRFSAERTGGSVSTLTIQRTQQEDSAVYLCASSRNLAANTEAFFGQGTRLTVV.

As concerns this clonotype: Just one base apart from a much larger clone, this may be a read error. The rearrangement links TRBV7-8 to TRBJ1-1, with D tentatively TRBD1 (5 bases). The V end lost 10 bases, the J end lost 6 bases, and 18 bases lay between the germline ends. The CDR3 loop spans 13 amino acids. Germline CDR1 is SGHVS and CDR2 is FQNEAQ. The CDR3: CAISLGVRAEAFF. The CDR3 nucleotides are TGTGCCATTTCATTGGGGGTCCGGGCTGAAGCTTTCTTT. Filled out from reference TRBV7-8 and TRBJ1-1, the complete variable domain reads GAGVSQSPRYKVAKRGQDVALRCDPISGHVSLFWYQQALGQGPEFLTYFQNEAQLDKSGLPSDRFFAERPEGSVSTLKIQRTQQEDSAVYLCAISLGVRAEAFFGQGTRLTVV.